A single sample is the source of the 26 T cell receptor beta chains below, sequenced in a study of blood T cell repertoires in COVID-19. The assay was immunoSEQ multiplex PCR, and TCRdb's table has in-frame clones only and misses some. The data contain roughly 88,000 clones, about 90% of them seen just once; the ten biggest clones take up 3% to 4%. Sequenced input: peripheral blood. The receptors shown here come from a woman in her 50s in a cohort sampled during active COVID-19.

V usage is TRBV6-5 and J usage is TRBJ1-6; D ambiguous. Germline CDR1 MNHEY, CDR2 SVGAGI. Deletions cut 2 bases from V and 7 bases from J, with 6 bases between. The CDR3 has 13 amino acids. CDR3 loop: CASSYAGNSPLHF. DNA of the CDR3: TGTGCCAGCAGTTACGCAGGAAATTCACCCCTCCACTTT.

The chain is built from TRBV28 and TRBJ1-6; maybe TRBD1 (5 bases). CDR1 MDHEN and CDR2 SYDVKM come from the germline V gene. V lost 6 bases to trimming and J lost 0 bases, with 15 bases between them. The CDR3 sequence is 17 residues long. CDR3: CASRDAGRSSYNSPLHF. DNA for the CDR3: TGTGCCAGCAGGGATGCAGGGCGAAGCTCCTATAATTCACCCCTCCACTTT.

CDR3 nucleotide sequence: TGTGCCAGCAGCCAAGAGCGGACAGGCAACGTTCCCTACGAGCAGTACTTC. Protein sequence: CASSQERTGNVPYEQYF. The rearrangement links TRBV4-2 to TRBJ2-7; TRBD1 matches 7 bases. This CDR3 comprises 17 residues. V lost 0 bases, J lost 2 bases, and 10 bases stayed unmatched. CDR1 and CDR2 (germline): LGHNA, YNFKEQ.

The rearrangement joins TRBV12-5 to TRBJ2-1; no firm D call. CDR3 length: 15 amino acids. V was pared by 0 bases and J by 8 bases, with 14 bases between. Germline V gene data show CDR1 as LGHNT and CDR2 as FRNRAP. Here the CDR3 reads CASGLVRVSLDEQFF. The CDR3 region has the DNA TGTGCTAGTGGTTTGGTACGGGTGTCCTTGGATGAGCAGTTCTTC.

The table lists this clone with a few counts. V and J are TRBV6-4 and TRBJ1-5; 9 nucleotides match TRBD1. The CDR3 sequence is 16 residues long. Trimming removed 0 bases from V and 4 bases from J; junction bases left unmatched: 4. Germline V CDR1 and CDR2: MRHNA, SNTAGT. This chain's CDR3 is CASSDSEGTGNQPQHF. CDR3 DNA sequence: TGTGCCAGCAGTGACTCGGAAGGGACAGGGAATCAGCCCCAGCATTTT.

The chain couples TRBV19 to TRBJ2-3; 7 bases agree with TRBD1. The CDR3 covers 14 residues. Germline CDR1 is LNHDA and CDR2 is SQIVND (reference sequence). V lost 2 bases, J lost 3 bases, and 2 bases stayed unmatched. The CDR3 region is CASSINRGTDTQYF. The CDR3 DNA reads as TGTGCCAGTAGTATAAACAGGGGAACAGATACGCAGTATTTT.

The genes are TRBV2 and TRBJ2-5; D call uncertain. CDR1 is SNHLY, CDR2 FYNNEI, per germline. The CDR3 sequence is 15 residues long. V was trimmed by 8 bases and J by 2 bases, leaving 18 bases between them. The CDR3 nucleotides read TGTGCCAGCTTTAGCCGAGCAGCGTTTCAAGAGACCCAGTACTTC. It translates to CASFSRAAFQETQYF. Complete variable domain (other parts from reference TRBV2 and TRBJ2-5): EPEVTQTPSHQVTQMGQEVILRCVPISNHLYFYWYRQILGQKVEFLVSFYNNEISEKSEIFDDQFSVERPDGSNFTLKIRSTKLEDSAMYFCASFSRAAFQETQYFGPGTRLLVL.

This sequence joins TRBV28 and TRBJ2-1; 11 nucleotides align to TRBD1. Germline V gives CDR1 MDHEN, CDR2 SYDVKM. This CDR3 contains 18 residues. V shed 5 bases, J shed 1 base, and the junction held 10 bases outside the gene matches. The CDR3 region has the DNA TGTGCCAGCAGTCCTCGGACAGGGGGCGGGGTTTCCTACAATGAGCAGTTCTTC. Translating gives CASSPRTGGGVSYNEQFF.

This clone was found once. Other DNA sequences of this sample code for an identical CDR3. The rearrangement uses TRBV30 and TRBJ1-6; no definite D call. V dropped 4 bases and J dropped 0 bases, with 7 bases sitting between them. This CDR3 has 14 residues. Germline assignment: CDR1 GTSNPN and CDR2 SVGIG (reference sequence). The CDR3 loop is CAWTRSSYNSPLHF. The CDR3 DNA reads as TGTGCCTGGACCCGGAGCTCCTATAATTCACCCCTCCACTTT.

The J gene is TRBJ1-1, the V gene TRBV12-3 or TRBV12-4, with D possibly being TRBD1 (5 bases). Trimming removed 1 base from V and 11 bases from J, with 14 bases in between. This CDR3 has 13 residues. The CDR3 DNA reads as TGTGCCAGCAGTTTAGGAACGCCAGGGATGGCTTTCTTT. Translation: CASSLGTPGMAFF.

The rearrangement joins TRBV10-3 to TRBJ1-6; D is undetermined. V was cut by 6 bases and J by 14 bases, with 17 bases left in between. Looked up from germline, CDR1 is ENHRY and CDR2 is SYGVKD. This CDR3 region has 13 residues. CDR3 sequence reads: CAISAMDSLSLHF. The CDR3, as DNA: TGTGCCATCAGCGCTATGGACTCCTTATCCCTCCACTTT.

The V gene is TRBV28, the J gene TRBJ1-1; D remains unclear. Trimming pared 1 base from V and 8 bases from J, leaving 8 bases between. The CDR3 is 12 amino acids. From germline, CDR1 is MDHEN and CDR2 SYDVKM. CDR3 sequence: CASSLSVFEAFF. Written as DNA, the CDR3 is TGTGCCAGCAGTTTATCGGTTTTCGAAGCTTTCTTT.

This chain joins TRBV7-9 and TRBJ1-2; 8 bases match TRBD1. Germline V gives CDR1 SEHNR, CDR2 FQNEAQ (reference sequence). With V trimmed by 4 bases and J by 2 bases, 6 bases remained unmatched. The CDR3 is made up of 15 amino acids. The CDR3 DNA sequence: TGTGCCAGCAGCTCAGGGACAGGTTCGAACTATGGCTACACCTTC. This codes for CASSSGTGSNYGYTF.

This clone was counted a few times. The chain uses TRBV5-1 and TRBJ2-1; TRBD1 is a possible D gene (6 bases). This CDR3 has 19 amino acids. V was cut by 0 bases and J by 7 bases, with 26 bases left in between. Germline CDR1 is SGHRS and CDR2 is YFSETQ. The CDR3 sequence is CASSLVASFLRGTGNEQFF. CDR3 nucleotide sequence: TGCGCCAGCAGCTTGGTTGCCAGTTTTCTCAGGGGAACGGGAAATGAGCAGTTCTTC.

The J gene is TRBJ1-1, the V gene TRBV2; the D gene is possibly TRBD1 (5 bases). Germline V gene data show CDR1 as SNHLY and CDR2 as FYNNEI. The CDR3 sequence is 13 residues long. The V and J ends lost 5 bases and 2 bases respectively, with 9 bases between them. CDR3 sequence: CASSSDRNTEAFF. The CDR3 DNA reads TGTGCCAGCAGTTCCGACAGAAACACTGAAGCTTTCTTT.

In DNA, the CDR3 is TGTGCCTGGAGTGTACGACTGTACTCTGGGGCCAACGTCCTGACTTTC. It is translated as CAWSVRLYSGANVLTF. The chain recombines TRBV30 with TRBJ2-6; no clear D gene. This CDR3 has 16 residues. Germline lookup yields CDR1 GTSNPN and CDR2 SVGIG (reference sequence). The ends were cut back, 0 bases at V and 0 bases at J, with 9 bases in the middle.

V is TRBV5-5 and J is TRBJ2-2; D is unresolved. Germline V gene sequence: CDR1 SGHKS, CDR2 YYEKEE (reference sequence). Trimming cost V 2 bases and J 3 bases, with 5 bases left between them. CDR3 length: 13 residues. CDR3 coding DNA: TGTGCCAGCAGCTTTTTCGACACCGGGGAGCTGTTTTTT. Translated, it gives CASSFFDTGELFF. Together with reference TRBV5-5 and TRBJ2-2, the CDR3 gives the full variable domain: DAGVTQSPTHLIKTRGQQVTLRCSPISGHKSVSWYQQVLGQGPQFIFQYYEKEERGRGNFPDRFSARQFPNYSSELNVNALLLGDSALYLCASSFFDTGELFFGEGSRLTVL.

The chain carries TRBV29-1 and TRBJ2-3, with a weak D call TRBD1 (6 bases). Trimming pared 5 bases from V and 0 bases from J, leaving 9 bases between. The germline CDR1 and CDR2 sequences are SQVTM and ANQGSEA. The CDR3 covers 13 residues. CDR3 nucleotides: TGCAGCGTTTCAGGGGATAGCACAGATACGCAGTATTTT. Protein product: CSVSGDSTDTQYF.

V usage is TRBV7-9 and J usage is TRBJ2-3, with TRBD1 identical over 9 bases. The ends lost 1 base at V and 2 bases at J; junction bases unmatched: 4. Germline lookup yields CDR1 SEHNR and CDR2 FQNEAQ (reference sequence). The CDR3 runs 16 residues. The CDR3 is CASSLEGTGFTDTQYF. In DNA form, the CDR3 reads TGTGCCAGCAGCTTAGAGGGGACAGGGTTCACAGATACGCAGTATTTT.

Here the CDR3 reads CASSLGREVYGYTF. CDR3 nucleotides: TGTGCCAGCAGCTTGGGCAGGGAGGTCTATGGCTACACCTTC. V and J are TRBV5-6 and TRBJ1-2; perhaps TRBD1 as D (5 bases). The CDR3 loop spans 14 amino acids. The germline V gene has CDR1 SGHDT and CDR2 YYEEEE. Trimming left V 0 bases short and J 4 bases short, with 10 bases between.

The rearrangement uses TRBV5-1 and TRBJ1-1, with D tentatively TRBD1 (5 bases). Germline lookup yields CDR1 SGHRS and CDR2 YFSETQ. V was clipped by 0 bases and J by 6 bases, with 6 bases between them. There are 12 residues in the CDR3. The CDR3 DNA reads TGCGCCAGCAGCTTGGCAGGGCCTGAAGCTTTCTTT. Protein product: CASSLAGPEAFF.

V and J are TRBV18 and TRBJ1-1, with D perhaps matching TRBD1 (6 bases). V was pared by 1 base and J by 1 base, with 7 bases between. Per the germline V gene, CDR1 is KGHSH and CDR2 is LQKENI. The CDR3 is 14 residues long. CDR3 coding DNA: TGTGCCAGCTCACCACAACAGGGGAACACTGAAGCTTTCTTT. This translates into CASSPQQGNTEAFF.

The chain links TRBV6-6 to TRBJ2-5; TRBD1 matches 7 bases. Germline V lookup: CDR1 MNHNY, CDR2 SVGAGI (reference sequence). After removal of 5 bases from V and 1 base from J, the junction contained 1 base not matched to a gene. This CDR3 has 13 amino acids. The CDR3 DNA is TGTGCCAGCAGTCGACAGGGCCAAGAGACCCAGTACTTC. Translation gives CASSRQGQETQYF.

The chain combines TRBV4-1 with TRBJ1-4; 10 positions match TRBD1. Per germline, CDR1 MGHRA and CDR2 YSYEKL. Trimming cost V 3 bases and J 5 bases; bases outside gene matches: 9. The CDR3 is 17 residues long. The CDR3: CASSHLGRDRGNEKLFF. For the CDR3, the DNA is TGCGCCAGCAGCCACCTAGGCCGGGACAGGGGCAATGAAAAACTGTTTTTT.

The V and J genes are TRBV4-2 and TRBJ1-5; TRBD1 agrees at 10 bases. Germline values: CDR1 LGHNA, CDR2 YNFKEQ. V dropped 1 base and J dropped 7; count of bases not matched to a gene: 4. The CDR3 has 15 residues. The CDR3 reads CASSQVGQGGQPQHF. The CDR3 DNA is TGTGCCAGCAGCCAAGTAGGACAGGGGGGGCAGCCCCAGCATTTT.

The rearrangement joins TRBV28 to TRBJ2-7; 8 positions agree with TRBD2. CDR1 MDHEN and CDR2 SYDVKM come from the germline V gene. V trimming: 4 bases; J trimming: 3 bases; junction bases outside the gene matches: 5. The CDR3 spans 14 residues. This CDR3 is CASSYSGNFYEQYF. CDR3 nucleotide sequence: TGTGCCAGCAGTTATAGCGGGAACTTCTACGAGCAGTACTTC.